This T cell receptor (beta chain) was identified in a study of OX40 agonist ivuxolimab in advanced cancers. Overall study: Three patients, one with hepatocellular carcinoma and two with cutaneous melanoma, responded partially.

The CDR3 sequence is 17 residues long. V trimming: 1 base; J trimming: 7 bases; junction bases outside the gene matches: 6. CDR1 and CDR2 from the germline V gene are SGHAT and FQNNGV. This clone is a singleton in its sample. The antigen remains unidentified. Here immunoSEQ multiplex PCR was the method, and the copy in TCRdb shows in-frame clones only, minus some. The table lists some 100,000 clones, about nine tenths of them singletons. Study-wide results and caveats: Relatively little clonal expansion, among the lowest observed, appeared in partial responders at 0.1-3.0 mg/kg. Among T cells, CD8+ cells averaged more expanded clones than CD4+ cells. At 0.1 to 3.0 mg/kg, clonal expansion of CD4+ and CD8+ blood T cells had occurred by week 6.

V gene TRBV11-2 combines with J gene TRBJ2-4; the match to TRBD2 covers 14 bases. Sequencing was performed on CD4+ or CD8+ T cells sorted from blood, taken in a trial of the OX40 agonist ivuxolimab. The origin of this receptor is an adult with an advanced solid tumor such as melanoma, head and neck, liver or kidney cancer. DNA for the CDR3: TGTGCCAGCAGCTTAGGACTAGCGGGAGGGGGCTGGAACATTCAGTACTTC. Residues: CASSLGLAGGGWNIQYF. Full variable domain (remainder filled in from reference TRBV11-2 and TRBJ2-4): EAGVAQSPRYKIIEKRQSVAFWCNPISGHATLYWYQQILGQGPKLLIQFQNNGVVDDSQLPKDRFSAERLKGVDSTLKIQPAKLEDSAVYLCASSLGLAGGGWNIQYFGAGTRLSVL.